These 27 T cell receptor beta chains share one sample of origin, sequenced in a study of blood T cell repertoires in COVID-19. Sequenced by immunoSEQ multiplex PCR; TCRdb stores in-frame clones only, minus some. The table has around 80,000 clones, around 84% seen once; the top ten hold approximately 8%. Sequenced: peripheral blood. These receptors came from an elderly man with active or convalescent COVID-19.

CDR3 sequence: CASSLERNQPQHF. The DNA for the CDR3 is TGTGCCAGCAGCTTGGAACGGAATCAGCCCCAGCATTTT. V and J are TRBV5-6 and TRBJ1-5; D gene uncertain. Looked up from germline, CDR1 is SGHDT and CDR2 is YYEEEE. The CDR3 runs to 13 residues. V was shortened by 0 bases and J by 4 bases, with 5 bases between the two germline ends.

The chain combines TRBV19 with TRBJ2-1; D is possibly TRBD2 (6 bases). Trimming shortened V by 8 bases and J by 7 bases, and 21 bases separated the two germline ends. Germline values: CDR1 LNHDA, CDR2 SQIVND (reference sequence). The CDR3 length is 15 residues. This CDR3 reads CASRPDPGVRNEQFF. CDR3 nucleotides: TGTGCCAGTCGCCCTGACCCGGGGGTTCGGAATGAGCAGTTCTTC.

The V gene is TRBV7-9, the J gene TRBJ2-5; the match to TRBD2 covers 16 bases. There are 16 residues in the CDR3. CDR1 SEHNR and CDR2 FQNEAQ come from the germline V gene (reference sequence). J was trimmed by 4 bases and V by 3 bases; bases with no gene match: 2. CDR3 in DNA: TGTGCCAGCAGCTTGGGACTAGCGGGGGGGATAGAGACCCAGTACTTC. Its translation is CASSLGLAGGIETQYF.

The J gene is TRBJ1-5, the V gene TRBV6-5, with D maybe TRBD1 (6 bases). This CDR3 contains 15 residues. The V end was cut by 6 bases, the J end by 4 bases, with 16 bases between. In germline, CDR1 is MNHEY, CDR2 SVGAGI. Here the CDR3 DNA reads TGTGCCAGCAGAGGACAGACGGGGAGTAATCAGCCCCAGCATTTT. The encoded protein is CASRGQTGSNQPQHF.

This chain joins TRBV11-3 and TRBJ1-2; 7 nucleotides match TRBD1. V lost 4 bases and J lost 5; bases outside the gene matches: 10. This CDR3 is 15 amino acids long. CDR1 SGHNT and CDR2 YENEEA come from the germline V gene. The CDR3 region is CASSSGGGGGYGYTF. The CDR3 nucleotides read TGTGCCAGCAGCTCCGGTGGAGGGGGCGGGTATGGCTACACCTTC.

DNA for the CDR3: TGTGCCTGGGGGTCGGGGGGAGGCCGAGGCTACACCTTC. This gives the protein CAWGSGGGRGYTF. The chain uses TRBV30 and TRBJ1-2; D might be TRBD1 (5 bases). The CDR3 runs to 13 residues. Trimming shortened V by 5 bases and J by 8 bases, and 18 bases separated the two germline ends. Germline V gene sequence: CDR1 GTSNPN, CDR2 SVGIG (reference sequence). Full variable domain (outside the CDR3, taken from reference TRBV30 and TRBJ1-2): SQTIHQWPATLVQPVGSPLSLECTVEGTSNPNLYWYRQAAGRGLQLLFYSVGIGQISSEVPQNLSASRPQDRQFILSSKKLLLSDSGFYLCAWGSGGGRGYTFGSGTRLTVV.

In its sample, this clone was seen once. This chain joins TRBV5-6 and TRBJ1-6, with unresolved D. Germline V gene sequence: CDR1 SGHDT, CDR2 YYEEEE. Trimming removed 1 base from V and 4 bases from J, with 9 bases in between. This CDR3 is built from 15 residues. The CDR3 DNA reads TGTGCCAGCAGCTTGCGGAGGTCTTATAATTCACCCCTCCACTTT. Translated, it gives CASSLRRSYNSPLHF.

This clone was seen a handful of times. The chain combines TRBV5-1 with TRBJ2-3; 7 positions match TRBD2. Unmatched junction bases numbered 1, after V lost 0 bases and J lost 0 bases. This CDR3 comprises 15 residues. Germline CDR1 SGHRS, CDR2 YFSETQ. The chain's CDR3 is CASSLVSGSTDTQYF. The DNA for the CDR3 is TGCGCCAGCAGCTTGGTTAGCGGGAGCACAGATACGCAGTATTTT.

The gene calls are TRBV6-6 and TRBJ2-7; D is unresolved. The germline V gene encodes CDR1 MNHNY and CDR2 SVGAGI (reference sequence). CDR3 size: 12 residues. Trimming stripped 0 bases from V and 6 bases from J, with 6 bases between. DNA of the CDR3: TGTGCCAGCAGTTACTCGAGAGGCGAGCAGTACGTC. Translation: CASSYSRGEQYV.

This rearrangement joins TRBV7-8 to TRBJ1-4; perhaps TRBD1 as D (6 bases). CDR3 length: 16 amino acids. From germline, CDR1 is SGHVS and CDR2 FQNEAQ. Deletions cut 5 bases from V and 0 bases from J, with 13 bases between. The CDR3 region is CASSNYRAATNEKLFF. The CDR3 region has the DNA TGTGCCAGCAGCAACTACAGGGCCGCAACTAATGAAAAACTGTTTTTT.

The chain joins TRBV6-6 to TRBJ2-3, with D maybe TRBD1 (5 bases). The germline CDR1 and CDR2 sequences are MNHNY and SVGAGI (reference sequence). V lost 6 bases to trimming and J lost 6 bases, with 7 bases between them. The CDR3 length is 11 residues. In DNA, the CDR3 is TGTGCCAGCAGCTCAGGGGATACGCAGTATTTT. This translates into CASSSGDTQYF.

The chain employs TRBV5-1 and TRBJ2-3, with 7 bases aligning to TRBD2. With V trimmed by 6 bases and J by 9 bases, 19 bases remained unmatched. The CDR3 covers 16 residues. From germline, CDR1 is SGHRS and CDR2 YFSETQ. CDR3 sequence: CASNRQGRDPRITQYF. CDR3 DNA: TGCGCCAGCAACCGGCAAGGGAGGGATCCCCGCATCACGCAGTATTTT. Based on the CDR3 plus reference TRBV5-1 and TRBJ2-3, the full variable domain is KAGVTQTPRYLIKTRGQQVTLSCSPISGHRSVSWYQQTPGQGLQFLFEYFSETQRNKGNFPGRFSGRQFSNSRSEMNVSTLELGDSALYLCASNRQGRDPRITQYFGPGTRLTVL.

This chain connects TRBV19 to TRBJ2-1; 9 nucleotides match TRBD1. V lost 6 bases to trimming and J lost 6 bases; unmatched junction nucleotides: 9. The CDR3 runs to 15 residues. Germline-derived CDR1 and CDR2 are LNHDA and SQIVND (reference sequence). The CDR3 region is CASRGWDRVSNEQFF. The CDR3 region has the DNA TGTGCCAGTAGGGGTTGGGACAGGGTATCCAATGAGCAGTTCTTC.

The chain has TRBV5-4 and TRBJ2-1; D gene uncertain. The CDR3 is 15 residues long. Trimming cost V 4 bases and J 3 bases, with 14 bases left between them. In germline, CDR1 is SGHNT, CDR2 YYREEE (reference sequence). CDR3: CASSGYSQLYNEQFF. CDR3 nucleotides: TGTGCCAGCAGCGGGTATTCACAGCTCTACAATGAGCAGTTCTTC. The full variable domain, in which reference TRBV5-4 and TRBJ2-1 provide the parts outside the CDR3, is ETGVTQSPTHLIKTRGQQVTLRCSSQSGHNTVSWYQQALGQGPQFIFQYYREEENGRGNFPPRFSGLQFPNYSSELNVNALELDDSALYLCASSGYSQLYNEQFFGPGTRLTVL.

In DNA, the CDR3 is TGTGCCAGCAGCTTGGGCCGGGACAGGGTGAACTATGGCTACACCTTC. Encoded protein: CASSLGRDRVNYGYTF. The chain is built from TRBV5-5 and TRBJ1-2; 9 positions agree with TRBD1. V shed 0 bases and J 2 bases; nucleotides not matched to a gene: 5. The germline V gene encodes CDR1 SGHKS and CDR2 YYEKEE (reference sequence). This CDR3 is built from 16 residues.

V usage is TRBV28 and J usage is TRBJ1-6; D possibly corresponds to TRBD1 (6 bases). The V gene lost 6 bases and the J gene lost 7 bases, with 19 bases spanning the gap. Germline V gives CDR1 MDHEN, CDR2 SYDVKM. This CDR3 is built from 16 residues. The CDR3 DNA is TGTGCCAGCAGACCTGGGGGAAGGGGGTTGAATTCACCCCTCCACTTT. It codes for CASRPGGRGLNSPLHF.

In this sample, this clone turned up a few times. V is TRBV5-6 and J is TRBJ1-1, with D tentatively TRBD1 (6 bases). V shed 4 bases and J shed 4 bases, with 23 bases lying between them. CDR1 and CDR2 (germline): SGHDT, YYEEEE. CDR3 size: 17 residues. The CDR3 region has the DNA TGTGCCAGCAGCCAAATTCCCTGGGCAGGGGTGGGCACTGAAGCTTTCTTT. This sequence encodes CASSQIPWAGVGTEAFF.

This chain links TRBV3-1 (or the pseudogene TRBV3-2) with TRBJ2-5; TRBD2 might be the D (6 bases). Germline lookup yields CDR1 LGHDT and CDR2 YNNKEL (reference sequence). The CDR3 contains 17 residues. Deletions cut 0 bases from V and 3 bases from J, with 17 bases between. CDR3 amino acids: CASSQDLYLALKETQYF. The CDR3 nucleotides read TGTGCCAGCAGCCAAGATTTATATCTAGCGCTAAAAGAGACCCAGTACTTC.

The CDR3 reads CASSLSGGGTDTQYF. The CDR3 DNA reads TGTGCCAGCAGTTTAAGCGGGGGGGGCACAGATACGCAGTATTTT. The chain employs TRBV6-2 or TRBV6-3 and TRBJ2-3; the match to TRBD2 covers 10 bases. This CDR3 comprises 15 residues. Losses at the gene ends were 4 bases for V and 1 base for J; bases not matched to a gene: 2. Germline values: CDR1 MNHEY, CDR2 SVGEGT.

This clone was detected only once. The rearrangement links TRBV6-1 to TRBJ2-5; tentatively, D is TRBD1 (5 bases). Germline V CDR1 and CDR2: MNHNS, SASEGT. The CDR3 consists of 17 residues. The V and J ends lost 2 bases and 1 base respectively, with 17 bases between them. The CDR3 sequence is CASSESRQPTRQETQYF. The CDR3 DNA sequence: TGTGCCAGCAGTGAATCGCGACAGCCAACTCGCCAAGAGACCCAGTACTTC.

This CDR3 reads CASSLITPREQFF. CDR3 DNA sequence: TGTGCCAGCAGTTTAATTACACCTAGGGAGCAGTTCTTC. The chain links TRBV12-3 or TRBV12-4 to TRBJ2-1; D gene uncertain. V lost 2 bases and J lost 10, with 12 bases in between. The CDR3 runs to 13 residues.

The chain employs TRBV18 and TRBJ2-2; D perhaps matches TRBD1 (6 bases). Trimming left V 3 bases short and J 1 base short, with 15 bases between. The CDR3 consists of 17 residues. Per the germline V gene, CDR1 is KGHSH and CDR2 is LQKENI. CDR3 nucleotides: TGTGCCAGCTCACCGAGGGGGTTGACTGGGAACACCGGGGAGCTGTTTTTT. This translates into CASSPRGLTGNTGELFF.

This sequence joins TRBV6-5 and TRBJ1-1, with D possibly TRBD1 on 6 matching bases. Looked up from germline, CDR1 is MNHEY and CDR2 is SVGAGI. Trimming removed 11 bases at V and 1 base at J, with 17 bases between. The CDR3 runs 14 residues. The CDR3 region has the DNA TGTGCCGTACACGATAACAGGGAGAACACTGAAGCTTTCTTT. Protein: CAVHDNRENTEAFF.

The genes are TRBV19 and TRBJ2-1; possibly TRBD1 for D (6 bases). CDR3 length equals 16 residues. Trimming removed 4 bases at V and 4 bases at J, with 17 bases between. CDR1 is LNHDA and CDR2 is SQIVND in the germline V gene (reference sequence). The CDR3 nucleotides are TGTGCCAGTAGTACATCGGGTCCGGGGACATACAATGAGCAGTTCTTC. Protein: CASSTSGPGTYNEQFF.

V usage is TRBV10-3 and J usage is TRBJ2-1, with 9 bases lining up with TRBD1. Trimming removed 4 bases from V and 0 bases from J; junction bases left unmatched: 1. Germline V gene data show CDR1 as ENHRY and CDR2 as SYGVKD. The CDR3 runs 15 residues. The CDR3 nucleotides read TGTGCCATCAGTGTACAGGGGGCCTCCTACAATGAGCAGTTCTTC. It encodes CAISVQGASYNEQFF.

The chain links TRBV7-9 to TRBJ2-3; 11 positions agree with TRBD2. The CDR3 contains 14 residues. From germline, CDR1 is SEHNR and CDR2 FQNEAQ (reference sequence). The V segment lost 8 bases and the J segment 6 bases; nucleotides outside the gene matches: 7. The chain's CDR3 is CASGTSGGPDTQYF. The CDR3 bases are TGTGCCAGCGGAACTAGCGGGGGCCCCGATACGCAGTATTTT.

The V and J genes are TRBV27 and TRBJ1-1, with a weak D call TRBD1 (5 bases). This CDR3 has 14 amino acids. With 8 bases removed from V and 1 base from J, the gap between germline ends came to 14 bases. Germline lookup yields CDR1 MNHEY and CDR2 SMNVEV (reference sequence). CDR3 in DNA: TGTGCCAGCTTAAACGGGGGGGGGAACACTGAAGCTTTCTTT. Residues: CASLNGGGNTEAFF.